The 9 T cell receptor beta chains reported below all come from one sample, sequenced in a study of OX40 agonist ivuxolimab in advanced cancers. TCRdb's table, derived via immunoSEQ multiplex PCR, lists solely in-frame clones and lacks some. The sample lists approximately 81,000 clones, about 85% occurring once. Sequencing was performed on CD4+ or CD8+ T cells sorted from blood, taken in a trial of the OX40 agonist ivuxolimab. The source of these receptors is an adult with an advanced solid tumor such as melanoma, head and neck, liver or kidney cancer.

The genes are TRBV11-1 and TRBJ2-1; 8 nucleotides line up with TRBD1. Germline V gene data show CDR1 as SGHAT and CDR2 as FQDESV (reference sequence). The V and J ends lost 5 bases and 5 bases, in that order; junction bases with no gene match: 8. The CDR3 is 15 amino acids. CDR3 amino acids: CASSADRGRNNEQFF. The CDR3 region has the DNA TGTGCCAGCAGCGCCGACAGGGGAAGGAACAATGAGCAGTTCTTC.

The genes are TRBV6-6 and TRBJ2-5; 10 bases fit TRBD2. The CDR3 is 13 residues long. Germline V gene data show CDR1 as MNHNY and CDR2 as SVGAGI (reference sequence). Trimming removed 11 bases from V and 5 bases from J; junction bases left unmatched: 8. CDR3 loop: CASRNSGGETQYF. The DNA for the CDR3 is TGTGCCTCCCGAAATAGCGGGGGGGAGACCCAGTACTTC.

The chain joins TRBV4-3 to TRBJ1-1, with unresolved D. This CDR3 spans 15 amino acids. Germline CDR1 reads LGHNA; CDR2 reads YSLEER. With 1 base removed from V and 0 bases from J, the gap between germline ends came to 9 bases. The CDR3 sequence: CASSQGSGLNTEAFF. DNA of the CDR3: TGCGCCAGCAGCCAAGGGTCCGGGTTGAACACTGAAGCTTTCTTT.

The rearrangement uses TRBV29-1 and TRBJ1-2; D might be TRBD1 (6 bases). Between the trimmed V and J ends, which lost 6 bases and 4 bases, there was a span of 18 bases. Per the germline V gene, CDR1 is SQVTM and CDR2 is ANQGSEA. This CDR3 spans 14 amino acids. CDR3 DNA sequence: TGCAGCGTCCCCAAGCGGGCAGGGGCCTATGGCTACACCTTC. Its protein is CSVPKRAGAYGYTF.

The chain joins TRBV23-1 to TRBJ1-4; 8 positions match TRBD1. TRBV23-1 is designated an ORF whose function remains uncertain. CDR3 length: 17 amino acids. The V gene end was trimmed by 2 bases and the J gene end by 2 bases; junction bases not matched to a gene: 7. The CDR3 DNA reads as TGCGCCAGCAGTCAACCGGACAGGGCTGGGACTAATGAAAAACTGTTTTTT. Encoded protein: CASSQPDRAGTNEKLFF.

The J gene is TRBJ2-5, the V gene TRBV4-1; tentatively, D is TRBD1 or TRBD2 (5 bases each). V lost 4 bases to trimming and J lost 8 bases, with 20 bases between them. This CDR3 has 15 amino acids. Germline V gene lookup returns CDR1 MGHRA and CDR2 YSYEKL. CDR3 region: CASSRTGTPDGTQYF. The CDR3 region has the DNA TGCGCCAGCAGCCGAACCGGGACCCCGGATGGTACCCAGTACTTC.

Worth noting for this clone: This sample includes further DNA sequences coding for the same CDR3. The chain uses TRBV7-2 and TRBJ1-2, with a tentative D call TRBD1 (6 bases). CDR3 size: 16 residues. Germline assignment: CDR1 SGHTA and CDR2 FQGNSA. V lost 3 bases to trimming and J lost 8 bases, with 22 bases between them. The CDR3 DNA reads as TGTGCCAGCAGCTTGGGTTCGGGGGCCCTGTTGAAAGGCTACACCTTC. As protein: CASSLGSGALLKGYTF. The variable domain in full, completed from reference TRBV7-2 and TRBJ1-2, reads GAGVSQSPSNKVTEKGKDVELRCDPISGHTALYWYRQSLGQGLEFLIYFQGNSAPDKSGLPSDRFSAERTGGSVSTLTIQRTQQEDSAVYLCASSLGSGALLKGYTFGSGTRLTVV.

The chain has TRBV29-1 and TRBJ2-5; possibly TRBD2 for D (6 bases). CDR1 is SQVTM and CDR2 is ANQGSEA in the germline V gene. This CDR3 is built from 12 residues. Trimming pared 2 bases from V and 4 bases from J, leaving 8 bases between. Written as DNA, the CDR3 is TGCAGCGTTGAACGGGGGTTAGAGACCCAGTACTTC. Protein sequence: CSVERGLETQYF. Together with reference TRBV29-1 and TRBJ2-5, the CDR3 gives the full variable domain: SAVISQKPSRDICQRGTSLTIQCQVDSQVTMMFWYRQQPGQSLTLIATANQGSEATYESGFVIDKFPISRPNLTFSTLTVSNMSPEDSSIYLCSVERGLETQYFGPGTRLLVL.

The chain joins TRBV7-2 to TRBJ2-5, with D possibly matching TRBD2 (5 bases). The V gene's germline CDR1 is SGHTA and CDR2 FQGNSA. The CDR3 runs 16 residues. Trimming left V 5 bases short and J 3 bases short, with 19 bases between. The CDR3 protein is CASSPGNILNKETQYF. For the CDR3, the DNA is TGTGCCAGCAGCCCCGGGAACATCCTTAACAAAGAGACCCAGTACTTC.